In its sample, the clone carrying this TCR beta chain was seen once. The data belong to a study of blood T cell repertoires in COVID-19. As for the study in general: From the United States, Italy and Spain came samples of acute and convalescent COVID-19. T cells, B-cell-depleted T cells, or PBMCs provided the cDNA or gDNA that served as material.

Authors' data handling: From reference gene primer amplification, estimates of nucleated cell counts were derived. Method: immunoSEQ multiplex PCR; TCRdb's copy keeps in-frame clones and lacks some. V and J calls and clone size are those listed in that table; D and trimming were worked out from the DNA. The table includes about 9,900 clones, about 81% detected once. The germline V gene has CDR1 MNHEY and CDR2 SVGEGT. The CDR3 length is 14 residues. V lost 2 bases to trimming and J lost 4 bases, with 9 bases between them. This chain links TRBV6-2 or TRBV6-3 with TRBJ2-1, with D possibly TRBD1 on 6 matching bases. The sample was peripheral blood. This sequence originates from a man aged 55 to 70 with active COVID-19. The DNA for the CDR3 is TGTGCCAGCAGTTACGTAGGGGGTTACAATGAGCAGTTCTTC. The encoded protein is CASSYVGGYNEQFF.